This T cell receptor (beta chain) was sequenced for a study of T cells after yellow fever vaccination. From the 5' RACE reads, TCRdb called clonotypes with MiXCR, one entry per CDR3 protein. Of under 300,000 distinct CDR3 sequences in the sample, approximately 13% were seen once. Study results and caveats: Although the secondary response was weaker, it peaked faster, at day 5 versus 15.

A word on this clonotype: The antigen is undetermined.

Sequenced material: CD4+ T cells sorted from PBMCs, taken 45 days after the yellow fever booster vaccination. The sequence derives from a man aged 25 to 40 who received the YFV17D yellow fever vaccine.

The CDR3 DNA sequence: TGTGCCACCAGCAGGGCCGGAGGCTACACCTTC. Its translation: CATSRAGGYTF. V and J are TRBV15 and TRBJ1-2; no reliable D call. CDR3 length equals 11 residues. Germline assignment: CDR1 LNHNV and CDR2 YYDKDF (reference sequence). The germline V and J ends were trimmed by 3 bases and 8 bases, with 7 bases remaining between them.